This TCR beta chain derives from a study of cytomegalovirus exposure and HLA in healthy donors. There are a few counts of this clone. Its antigen is currently unknown. General study results and limits: A missense variant in DCLRE1C was later tied to TCR beta V- and J-gene trimming. Sequencing likely produced, as an artifact, a cluster of highly shared sequence variants. In a later analysis, CMV-associated beta chains were mostly HLA-associated, it appeared. The only immune exposure information that was available was CMV serostatus.

PCR involved 60 Vbeta and 13 Jbeta primers. Sequencing used immunoSEQ multiplex PCR; TCRdb keeps in-frame clones, though not all of them. Of 150,000 to 200,000 clones listed, around 81% are singletons. The clonotype originates from a man aged 25 to 45 in good health and CMV-seronegative. The sequencing sample was made of PBMCs.

The CDR3 protein is CASNGQKNTEAFF. The CDR3 DNA is TGTGCCAGCAATGGGCAGAAGAACACTGAAGCTTTCTTT. The chain joins TRBV10-3 to TRBJ1-1; D call uncertain. V lost 10 bases and J 1 base, leaving 13 bases between the germline ends. The germline gives CDR1 ENHRY, CDR2 SYGVKD. The CDR3 runs to 13 residues.